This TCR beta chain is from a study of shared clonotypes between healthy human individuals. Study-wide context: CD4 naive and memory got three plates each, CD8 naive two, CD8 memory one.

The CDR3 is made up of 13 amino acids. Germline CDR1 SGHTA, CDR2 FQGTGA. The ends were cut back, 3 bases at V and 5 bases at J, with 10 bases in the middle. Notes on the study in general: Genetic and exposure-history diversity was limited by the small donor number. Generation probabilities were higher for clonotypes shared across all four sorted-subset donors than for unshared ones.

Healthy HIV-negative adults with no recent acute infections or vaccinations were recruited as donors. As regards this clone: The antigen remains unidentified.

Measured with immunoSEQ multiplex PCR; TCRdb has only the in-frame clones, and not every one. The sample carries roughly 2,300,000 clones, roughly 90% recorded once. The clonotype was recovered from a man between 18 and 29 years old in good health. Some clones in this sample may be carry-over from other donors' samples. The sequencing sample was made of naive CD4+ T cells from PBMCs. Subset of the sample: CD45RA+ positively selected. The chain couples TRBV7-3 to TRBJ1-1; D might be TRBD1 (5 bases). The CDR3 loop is CASSFRESTEAFF. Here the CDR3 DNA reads TGTGCCAGCAGCTTCAGGGAGTCTACTGAAGCTTTCTTT.